Shown below are 25 T cell receptor beta chains from a single sample sequenced in a study of technical replicates of blood from several donors (dated by TCRdb to about 2017). The library was prepared using the immunoSEQ multiplex PCR assay. TCRdb holds this immuneACCESS table with in-frame rearrangements only. Some clones are missing; in checked studies, unresolved V genes explain under half, and the rest has no known cause. The sample table shows 53,000 or so clones, and about 93% are seen once. Approximately 4% of the sample is taken by the ten largest. The material sequenced was PBMCs. Receptors were obtained from a human donor in good health. Some clones in this sample may be carry-over from other donors' samples.

CDR3 coding DNA: TGTGCCAGCAGCGCTCAGGAGTGGGGGGGAGGCTACACCTTC. Translation: CASSAQEWGGGYTF. The gene calls are TRBV7-6 and TRBJ1-2; a weak D match, TRBD1 (5 bases). The CDR3 covers 14 residues. CDR1 and CDR2 from the germline V gene are SGHVS and FNYEAQ. Trimming removed 5 bases at V and 8 bases at J, with 18 bases between.

This clone was recorded once. V usage is TRBV5-1 and J usage is TRBJ2-3; D is unresolved. CDR1 and CDR2 from the germline V gene are SGHRS and YFSETQ. The V gene lost 2 bases and the J gene lost 5 bases, with 3 bases spanning the gap. CDR3 length: 11 residues. CDR3 in amino acids: CASSLLDTQYF. Written as DNA, the CDR3 is TGCGCCAGCAGCTTACTAGATACGCAGTATTTT.

The genes are TRBV18 and TRBJ2-1, with 9 bases matching TRBD1. Per the germline V gene, CDR1 is KGHSH and CDR2 is LQKENI. The V and J ends lost 4 bases and 8 bases, in that order; junction bases with no gene match: 12. The CDR3 has 16 residues. CDR3 residues: CASSLTGTGKIDEQFF. The CDR3 nucleotides are TGTGCCAGCTCACTCACCGGGACAGGGAAAATCGATGAGCAGTTCTTC.

J is TRBJ2-7 and V is TRBV6-5; TRBD2 might be the D (7 bases). Looked up from germline, CDR1 is MNHEY and CDR2 is SVGAGI. Trimming left V 5 bases short and J 6 bases short, with 20 bases between. The length of the CDR3 is 15 residues. The CDR3 is CASSVGGAYIREQYF. CDR3 DNA: TGTGCCAGCAGTGTGGGGGGGGCCTACATCCGCGAGCAGTACTTC.

On this clone: This CDR3 is also generated by other DNA sequences in the sample. The chain links TRBV5-1 to TRBJ2-1; D unresolved. This CDR3 comprises 15 residues. Germline CDR1 is SGHRS and CDR2 is YFSETQ. The V end was cut by 0 bases, the J end by 4 bases, with 11 bases between. CDR3 sequence: CASSLEASGYNEQFF. The CDR3 DNA reads TGCGCCAGCAGCTTGGAGGCTAGTGGGTACAATGAGCAGTTCTTC.

The chain is built from TRBV7-9 and TRBJ1-2, with TRBD1 matching 9 bases. Trimming at V came to 5 bases and at J to 1 base, leaving 8 bases not matched to a gene. CDR3 length equals 16 residues. From germline, CDR1 is SEHNR and CDR2 FQNEAQ (reference sequence). The CDR3 DNA reads as TGTGCCAGCAGCCGGGACAGGGTGTTGGATAACTATGGCTACACCTTC. Protein: CASSRDRVLDNYGYTF.

The J gene is TRBJ2-1, the V gene TRBV7-9; 7 positions agree with TRBD1. Germline V gene lookup returns CDR1 SEHNR and CDR2 FQNEAQ (reference sequence). The CDR3 totals 13 residues. Unmatched junction bases numbered 5, after V lost 5 bases and J lost 7 bases. The CDR3 DNA reads as TGTGCCAGCAGCGAGGGGGCGCGGAATGAGCAGTTCTTC. Amino acid sequence: CASSEGARNEQFF. The full variable domain, its missing parts supplied by reference TRBV7-9 and TRBJ2-1, is DTGVSQNPRHKITKRGQNVTFRCDPISEHNRLYWYRQTLGQGPEFLTYFQNEAQLEKSRLLSDRFSAERPKGSFSTLEIQRTEQGDSAMYLCASSEGARNEQFFGPGTRLTVL.

The rearrangement joins TRBV13 to TRBJ2-7; tentatively, D is TRBD1 (6 bases). The V gene's germline CDR1 is PRHDT and CDR2 FYEKMQ (reference sequence). This CDR3 spans 13 amino acids. The CDR3 spells CPTKGVHGYEQYF. The CDR3 DNA reads as TGTCCTACAAAGGGGGTCCACGGCTACGAGCAGTACTTC.

The chain joins TRBV6-5 to TRBJ1-2, with a possible D match to TRBD1 (6 bases). V dropped 7 bases and J dropped 2 bases, with 14 bases sitting between them. The CDR3 contains 14 residues. CDR1 and CDR2 from the germline V gene are MNHEY and SVGAGI. The CDR3 sequence is CASKPGQQNYGYTF. CDR3 nucleotide sequence: TGTGCCAGCAAACCGGGACAACAGAACTATGGCTACACCTTC.

The chain combines TRBV2 with TRBJ1-2; maybe TRBD1 (6 bases). Germline loops: CDR1 SNHLY, CDR2 FYNNEI. Trimming stripped 4 bases from V and 7 bases from J, with 10 bases between. This CDR3 has 12 residues. DNA of the CDR3: TGTGCCAGCAGTGCCAGACAGGTTGGCTACACCTTC. The encoded protein is CASSARQVGYTF. The full variable domain, in which reference TRBV2 and TRBJ1-2 provide the parts outside the CDR3, is EPEVTQTPSHQVTQMGQEVILRCVPISNHLYFYWYRQILGQKVEFLVSFYNNEISEKSEIFDDQFSVERPDGSNFTLKIRSTKLEDSAMYFCASSARQVGYTFGSGTRLTVV.

The sample holds one count of this clone. This chain joins TRBV27 and TRBJ2-7, with D tentatively TRBD1 (6 bases). Looked up from germline, CDR1 is MNHEY and CDR2 is SMNVEV (reference sequence). Trimming left V 5 bases short and J 6 bases short, with 17 bases between. This CDR3 is 14 amino acids long. The CDR3 protein is CASSPTSGAREQYF. CDR3 in DNA: TGTGCCAGCAGTCCGACCTCAGGGGCTCGCGAGCAGTACTTC.

The chain recombines TRBV7-2 with TRBJ2-3, with D possibly TRBD2 on 6 matching bases. The V end was cut by 6 bases, the J end by 6 bases, with 22 bases between. This CDR3 is built from 16 residues. From germline, CDR1 is SGHTA and CDR2 FQGNSA. Here the CDR3 reads CASSSNLGGRGDTQYF. The CDR3 DNA is TGTGCCAGCAGTTCGAATTTGGGGGGAAGAGGGGATACGCAGTATTTT.

This clone has more than one count but fewer than ten. The chain carries TRBV5-1 and TRBJ2-2; possibly TRBD1 for D (6 bases). V lost 4 bases, J lost 4 bases, and 11 bases lay in between. CDR1 is SGHRS and CDR2 is YFSETQ in the germline V gene. The CDR3 has 14 amino acids. CDR3 amino acids: CASSGDTFTGELFF. As DNA, the CDR3 is TGCGCCAGCAGCGGGGACACTTTCACCGGGGAGCTGTTTTTT.

The rearrangement links TRBV4-3 to TRBJ2-7; D gene uncertain. Trimming removed 2 bases at V and 6 bases at J, with 14 bases between. This CDR3 spans 14 amino acids. Germline V gene lookup returns CDR1 LGHNA and CDR2 YSLEER. CDR3 nucleotide sequence: TGCGCCAGCAGCCAATTCGCTAGTTCGGGCGAGCAGTACTTC. Translation: CASSQFASSGEQYF.

The V gene is TRBV1, the J gene TRBJ1-4; TRBD1 is taken as the D call from the table, unchecked against the DNA. TRBV1 is listed as a pseudogene. The CDR3 has 12 amino acids. For the CDR3, the DNA is TGCACTCGGGCAGGGCCCTACGAAAAACTGTTTTTT. Amino acid sequence: CTRAGPYEKLFF.

The genes are TRBV5-4 and TRBJ2-2; tentative D call: TRBD2 (6 bases). The CDR3 is 15 amino acids. Germline-derived CDR1 and CDR2 are SGHNT and YYREEE (reference sequence). The V gene lost 4 bases and the J gene lost 3 bases, with 13 bases spanning the gap. The DNA for the CDR3 is TGTGCCAGCAGCCCGGGAGCCTTGGACACCGGGGAGCTGTTTTTT. This sequence encodes CASSPGALDTGELFF.

The chain couples TRBV5-1 to TRBJ2-3; TRBD2 agrees at 14 bases. This CDR3 spans 17 amino acids. The trim removed 6 bases at V and 6 bases at J, leaving 12 bases unmatched. The V gene's germline CDR1 is SGHRS and CDR2 YFSETQ. The CDR3 protein is CASTIQGLAGVQDTQYF. Here the CDR3 DNA reads TGCGCCAGCACGATCCAGGGACTAGCGGGGGTGCAGGATACGCAGTATTTT.

This rearrangement joins TRBV7-8 to TRBJ1-2; D gene ambiguous. Germline values: CDR1 SGHVS, CDR2 FQNEAQ. The CDR3 has 14 residues. V was trimmed by 5 bases and J by 4 bases, leaving 14 bases between them. The CDR3 loop is CASSRNLGSYGYTF. The CDR3 DNA reads as TGTGCCAGCAGCCGGAACCTAGGAAGCTATGGCTACACCTTC. The full variable domain, in which reference TRBV7-8 and TRBJ1-2 provide the parts outside the CDR3, is GAGVSQSPRYKVAKRGQDVALRCDPISGHVSLFWYQQALGQGPEFLTYFQNEAQLDKSGLPSDRFFAERPEGSVSTLKIQRTQQEDSAVYLCASSRNLGSYGYTFGSGTRLTVV.

The chain uses TRBV11-1 and TRBJ2-5; weak D call: TRBD2 (6 bases). V lost 4 bases and J lost 5, with 8 bases in between. This CDR3 is 12 amino acids long. Germline CDR1 reads SGHAT; CDR2 reads FQDESV (reference sequence). The CDR3, as DNA: TGTGCCAGCAGCTGGGGGGTGGAGACCCAGTACTTC. It specifies CASSWGVETQYF. Supplemented by reference TRBV11-1 and TRBJ2-5, the full variable domain reads EAEVAQSPRYKITEKSQAVAFWCDPISGHATLYWYRQILGQGPELLVQFQDESVVDDSQLPKDRFSAERLKGVDSTLKIQPAELGDSAMYLCASSWGVETQYFGPGTRLLVL.

This clone has only one observation. V usage is TRBV5-5 and J usage is TRBJ1-5; TRBD1 aligns across 12 bases. The V gene end was trimmed by 4 bases and the J gene end by 7 bases; junction bases not matched to a gene: 3. The CDR3 covers 14 residues. Germline CDR1 SGHKS, CDR2 YYEKEE (reference sequence). The CDR3 DNA sequence: TGTGCCAGCAGCCTGGGACAGGGGGCGCAGCCCCAGCATTTT. Its protein product is CASSLGQGAQPQHF.

This sequence joins TRBV5-6 and TRBJ1-2; 7 nucleotides align to TRBD1. With V trimmed by 4 bases and J by 2 bases, 8 bases remained unmatched. From germline, CDR1 is SGHDT and CDR2 YYEEEE. The CDR3 contains 15 residues. The CDR3 protein is CASSVGQLSNYGYTF. CDR3 bases: TGTGCCAGCAGCGTGGGACAGCTGTCCAACTATGGCTACACCTTC.

The rearrangement joins TRBV27 to TRBJ2-7; 10 bases are shared with TRBD2. V lost 4 bases to trimming and J lost 4 bases; unmatched junction nucleotides: 7. The germline CDR1 and CDR2 sequences are MNHEY and SMNVEV (reference sequence). The CDR3 runs 15 residues. The CDR3 region is CASSSPSGSKYEQYF. The CDR3 region has the DNA TGTGCCAGCAGTTCCCCTAGCGGGAGTAAGTACGAGCAGTACTTC.

This rearrangement joins TRBV19 to TRBJ2-1; D may be TRBD2 (5 bases). V was shortened by 3 bases and J by 10 bases, with 13 bases between the two germline ends. Germline V gene data show CDR1 as LNHDA and CDR2 as SQIVND (reference sequence). This CDR3 contains 13 residues. Here the CDR3 DNA reads TGTGCCAGTAGTATGGGTCGTCGGGGAGAGCAGTTCTTC. Amino acids: CASSMGRRGEQFF.

The chain recombines TRBV7-2 with TRBJ2-1; TRBD2 might be the D (5 bases). V was trimmed by 1 base and J by 0 bases, leaving 7 bases between them. The CDR3 has 15 residues. The germline V gene encodes CDR1 SGHTA and CDR2 FQGNSA. CDR3 nucleotide sequence: TGTGCCAGCAGCTTAGACCGGGGCTCCTACAATGAGCAGTTCTTC. As protein: CASSLDRGSYNEQFF.

This clone was recorded a few times. The chain joins TRBV6-4 to TRBJ2-1, with D possibly TRBD2 on 6 matching bases. The germline V gene encodes CDR1 MRHNA and CDR2 SNTAGT. The CDR3 covers 15 residues. V lost 3 bases to trimming and J lost 8 bases, with 17 bases between them. The chain's CDR3 is CASSEGQAGGDEQFF. The DNA for the CDR3 is TGTGCCAGCAGTGAAGGGCAGGCCGGCGGGGATGAGCAGTTCTTC.